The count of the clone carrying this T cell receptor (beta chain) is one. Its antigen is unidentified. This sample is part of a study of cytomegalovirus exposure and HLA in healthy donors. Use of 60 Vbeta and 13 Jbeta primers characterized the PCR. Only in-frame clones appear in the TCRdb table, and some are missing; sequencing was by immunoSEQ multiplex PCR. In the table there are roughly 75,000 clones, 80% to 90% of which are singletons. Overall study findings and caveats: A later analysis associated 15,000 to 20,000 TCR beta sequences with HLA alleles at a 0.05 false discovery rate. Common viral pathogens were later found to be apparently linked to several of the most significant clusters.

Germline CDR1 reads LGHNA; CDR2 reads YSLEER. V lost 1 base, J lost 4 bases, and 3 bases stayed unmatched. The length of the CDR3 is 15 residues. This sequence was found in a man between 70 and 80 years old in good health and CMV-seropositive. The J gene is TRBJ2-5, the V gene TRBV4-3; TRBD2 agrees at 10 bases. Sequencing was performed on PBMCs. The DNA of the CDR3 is TGCGCCAGCAGCCAAGGGATAGCGGGGGGAGAGACCCAGTACTTC. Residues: CASSQGIAGGETQYF.